This T cell receptor beta chain was sequenced for a study of tumor and adjacent non-tumor tissue in lung cancer. No cell sorting was done before RNA was extracted from the tissue. More than 3 cm separated this lung sample from the edge of the tumor. A modified ARM-PCR protocol with three rounds of nested PCR amplified TCRbeta. TCRdb reanalysed the multiplex PCR reads using MiXCR and keeps one entry per CDR3 protein. This table holds about 75,000 distinct CDR3 sequences, around 70% found once. The CDR3 is 13 residues long. The germline gives CDR1 SGHNT, CDR2 YYREEE (reference sequence). V was cut by 8 bases and J by 4 bases, with 15 bases left in between.

This receptor was taken from a woman aged 50 to 60 with non-small cell lung cancer. The J gene is TRBJ1-2, the V gene TRBV5-4; TRBD1 might be the D (6 bases). Source material: distant non-tumor lung tissue. CDR3 nucleotides: TGTGCCAGAAGTTCACAGGGAAGCTATGGCTACACCTTC. It specifies CARSSQGSYGYTF.